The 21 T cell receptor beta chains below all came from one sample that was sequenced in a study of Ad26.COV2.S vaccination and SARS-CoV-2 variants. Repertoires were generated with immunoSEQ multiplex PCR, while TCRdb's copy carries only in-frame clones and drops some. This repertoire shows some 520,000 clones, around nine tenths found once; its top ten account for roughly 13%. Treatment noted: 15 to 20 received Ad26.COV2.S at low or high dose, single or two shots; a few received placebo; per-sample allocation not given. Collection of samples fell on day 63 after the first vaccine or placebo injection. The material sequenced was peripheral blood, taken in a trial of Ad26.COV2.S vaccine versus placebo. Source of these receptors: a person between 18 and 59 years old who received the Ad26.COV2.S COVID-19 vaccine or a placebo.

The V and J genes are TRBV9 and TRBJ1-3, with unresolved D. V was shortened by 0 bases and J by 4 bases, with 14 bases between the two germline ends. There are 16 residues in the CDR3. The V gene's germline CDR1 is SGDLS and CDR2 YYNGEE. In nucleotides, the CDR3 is TGTGCCAGCAGCGTAGTCCCGAATTCATCCGGAAACACCATATATTTT. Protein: CASSVVPNSSGNTIYF. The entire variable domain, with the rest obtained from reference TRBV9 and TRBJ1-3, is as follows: DSGVTQTPKHLITATGQRVTLRCSPRSGDLSVYWYQQSLDQGLQFLIQYYNGEERAKGNILERFSAQQFPDLHSELNLSSLELGDSALYFCASSVVPNSSGNTIYFGEGSWLTVV.

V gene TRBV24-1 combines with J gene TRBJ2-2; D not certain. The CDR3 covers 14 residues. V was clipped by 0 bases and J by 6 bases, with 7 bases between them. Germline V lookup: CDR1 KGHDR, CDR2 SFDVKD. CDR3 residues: CATSDLTVAGELFF. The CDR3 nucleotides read TGTGCCACCAGTGATTTGACGGTCGCCGGGGAGCTGTTTTTT.

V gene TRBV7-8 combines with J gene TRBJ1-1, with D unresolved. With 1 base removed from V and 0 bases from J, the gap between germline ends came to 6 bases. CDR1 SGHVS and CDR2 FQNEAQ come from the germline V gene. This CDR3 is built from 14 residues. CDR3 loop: CASSLGRMNTEAFF. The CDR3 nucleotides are TGTGCCAGCAGCTTAGGTCGGATGAACACTGAAGCTTTCTTT.

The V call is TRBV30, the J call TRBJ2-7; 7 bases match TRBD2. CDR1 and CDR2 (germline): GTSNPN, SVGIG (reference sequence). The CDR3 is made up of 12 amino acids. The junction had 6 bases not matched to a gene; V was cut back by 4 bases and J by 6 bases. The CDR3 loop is CAWTSWGGEQYF. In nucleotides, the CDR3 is TGTGCCTGGACCAGTTGGGGGGGCGAGCAGTACTTC.

The CDR3 sequence is CASSPAEIQETQYF. CDR3 nucleotides: TGTGCCAGCAGCCCCGCGGAAATTCAAGAGACCCAGTACTTC. The chain couples TRBV7-9 to TRBJ2-5; D gene ambiguous. V was clipped by 5 bases and J by 2 bases, with 12 bases between them. CDR3 length: 14 residues. Germline CDR1 and CDR2: SEHNR and FQNEAQ (reference sequence).

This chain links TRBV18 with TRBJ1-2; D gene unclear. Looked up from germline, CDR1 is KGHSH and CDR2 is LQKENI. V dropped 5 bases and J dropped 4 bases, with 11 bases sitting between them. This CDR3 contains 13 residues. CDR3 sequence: CASSNKAGYGYTF. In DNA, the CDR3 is TGTGCCAGCTCAAATAAGGCGGGCTATGGCTACACCTTC.

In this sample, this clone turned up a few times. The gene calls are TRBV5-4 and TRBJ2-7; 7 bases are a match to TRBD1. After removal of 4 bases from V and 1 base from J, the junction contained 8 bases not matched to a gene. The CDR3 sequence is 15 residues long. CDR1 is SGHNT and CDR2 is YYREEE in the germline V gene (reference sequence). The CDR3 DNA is TGTGCCAGCAGCCCGGGGACAGAAATTTCCTACGAGCAGTACTTC. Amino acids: CASSPGTEISYEQYF. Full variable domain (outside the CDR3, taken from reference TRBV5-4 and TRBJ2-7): ETGVTQSPTHLIKTRGQQVTLRCSSQSGHNTVSWYQQALGQGPQFIFQYYREEENGRGNFPPRFSGLQFPNYSSELNVNALELDDSALYLCASSPGTEISYEQYFGPGTRLTVT.

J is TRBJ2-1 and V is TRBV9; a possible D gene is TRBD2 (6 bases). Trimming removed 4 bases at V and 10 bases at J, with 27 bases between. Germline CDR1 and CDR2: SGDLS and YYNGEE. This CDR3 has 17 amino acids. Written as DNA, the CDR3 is TGTGCCAGCAGCCCATCGCCGGTAGCGGTCCTCAGTCGAGAGCAGTTCTTC. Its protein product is CASSPSPVAVLSREQFF.

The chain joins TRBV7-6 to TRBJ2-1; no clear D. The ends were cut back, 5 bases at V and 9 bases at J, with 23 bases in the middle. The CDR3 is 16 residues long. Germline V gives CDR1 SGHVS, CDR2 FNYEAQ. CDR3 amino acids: CASSQRAYGFLSEQFF. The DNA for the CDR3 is TGTGCCAGCAGCCAAAGGGCCTACGGCTTTTTGAGTGAGCAGTTCTTC.

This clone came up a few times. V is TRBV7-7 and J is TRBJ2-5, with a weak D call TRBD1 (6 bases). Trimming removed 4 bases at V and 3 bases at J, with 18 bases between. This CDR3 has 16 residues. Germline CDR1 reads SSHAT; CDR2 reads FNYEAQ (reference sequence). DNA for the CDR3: TGTGCCAGCAGCTCCCAGGGGTCTTTTTTGGAAGAGACCCAGTACTTC. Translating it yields CASSSQGSFLEETQYF.

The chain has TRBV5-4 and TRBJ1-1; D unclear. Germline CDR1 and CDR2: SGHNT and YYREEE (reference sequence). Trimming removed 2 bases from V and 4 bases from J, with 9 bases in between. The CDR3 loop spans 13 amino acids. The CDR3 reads CASSFPAGTEAFF. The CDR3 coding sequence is TGTGCCAGCAGCTTCCCGGCTGGCACTGAAGCTTTCTTT.

CDR3 region: CASSPSPTPTNTGELFF. Here the CDR3 DNA reads TGTGCCAGCTCACCGAGCCCGACACCGACAAACACCGGGGAGCTGTTTTTT. This chain connects TRBV18 to TRBJ2-2; D not certain. Germline-derived CDR1 and CDR2 are KGHSH and LQKENI. V was trimmed by 3 bases and J by 2 bases, leaving 16 bases between them. The CDR3 has 17 residues. The full variable domain, rest sourced from reference TRBV18 and TRBJ2-2, is NAGVMQNPRHLVRRRGQEARLRCSPMKGHSHVYWYRQLPEEGLKFMVYLQKENIIDESGMPKERFSAEFPKEGPSILRIQQVVRGDSAAYFCASSPSPTPTNTGELFFGEGSRLTVL.

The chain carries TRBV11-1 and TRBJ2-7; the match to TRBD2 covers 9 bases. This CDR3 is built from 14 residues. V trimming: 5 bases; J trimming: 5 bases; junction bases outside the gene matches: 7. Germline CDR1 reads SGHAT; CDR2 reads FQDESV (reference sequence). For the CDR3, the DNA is TGTGCCAGCAGCCTTGGACTAGCGCCGAACGAGCAGTACTTC. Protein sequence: CASSLGLAPNEQYF.

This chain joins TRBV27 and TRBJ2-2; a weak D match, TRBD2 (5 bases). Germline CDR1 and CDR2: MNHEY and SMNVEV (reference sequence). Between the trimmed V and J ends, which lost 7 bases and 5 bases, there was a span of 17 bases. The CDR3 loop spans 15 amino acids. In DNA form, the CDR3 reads TGTGCCAGCAAGGCGAGCTTCCCGGGAACCGGGGAGCTGTTTTTT. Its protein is CASKASFPGTGELFF.

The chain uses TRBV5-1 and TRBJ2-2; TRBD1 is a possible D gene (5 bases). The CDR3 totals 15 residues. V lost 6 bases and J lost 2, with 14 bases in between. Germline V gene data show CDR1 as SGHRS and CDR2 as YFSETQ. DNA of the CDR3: TGCGCCAGCACCTTTAGGACAACTAACACCGGGGAGCTGTTTTTT. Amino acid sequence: CASTFRTTNTGELFF.

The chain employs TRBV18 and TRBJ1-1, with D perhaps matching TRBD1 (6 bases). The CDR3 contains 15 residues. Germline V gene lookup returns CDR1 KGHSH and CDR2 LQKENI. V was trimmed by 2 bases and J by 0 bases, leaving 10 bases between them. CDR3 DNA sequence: TGTGCCAGCTCACCAAGGGGGTCCCTGAACACTGAAGCTTTCTTT. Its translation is CASSPRGSLNTEAFF.

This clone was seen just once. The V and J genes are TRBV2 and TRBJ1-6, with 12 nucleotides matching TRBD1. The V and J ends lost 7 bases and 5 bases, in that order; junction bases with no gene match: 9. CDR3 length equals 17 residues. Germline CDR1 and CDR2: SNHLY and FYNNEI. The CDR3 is CASTLGQGASNNSPLHF. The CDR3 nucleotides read TGTGCCAGCACCCTGGGACAGGGGGCGTCGAATAATTCACCCCTCCACTTT.

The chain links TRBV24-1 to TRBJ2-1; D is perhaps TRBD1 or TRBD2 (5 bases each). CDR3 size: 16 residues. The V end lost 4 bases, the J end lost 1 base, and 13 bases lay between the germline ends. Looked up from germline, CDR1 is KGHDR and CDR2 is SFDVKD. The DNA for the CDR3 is TGTGCCACCAGTGACCGGGACGCTAGTTCCTACAATGAGCAGTTCTTC. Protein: CATSDRDASSYNEQFF.

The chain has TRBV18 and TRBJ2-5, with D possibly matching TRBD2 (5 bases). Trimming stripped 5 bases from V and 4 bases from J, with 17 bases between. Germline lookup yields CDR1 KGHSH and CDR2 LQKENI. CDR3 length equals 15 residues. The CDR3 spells CASSSAADLRETQYF. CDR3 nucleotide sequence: TGTGCCAGCTCATCAGCGGCAGATCTGCGAGAGACCCAGTACTTC.

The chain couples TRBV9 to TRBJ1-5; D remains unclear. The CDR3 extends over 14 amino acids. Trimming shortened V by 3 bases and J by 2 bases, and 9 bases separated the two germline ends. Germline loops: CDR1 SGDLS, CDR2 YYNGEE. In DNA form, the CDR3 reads TGTGCCAGCAGCGCCGGGTCTGGCAATCAGCCCCAGCATTTT. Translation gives CASSAGSGNQPQHF. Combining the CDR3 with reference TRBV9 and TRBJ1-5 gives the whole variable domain DSGVTQTPKHLITATGQRVTLRCSPRSGDLSVYWYQQSLDQGLQFLIQYYNGEERAKGNILERFSAQQFPDLHSELNLSSLELGDSALYFCASSAGSGNQPQHFGDGTRLSIL.

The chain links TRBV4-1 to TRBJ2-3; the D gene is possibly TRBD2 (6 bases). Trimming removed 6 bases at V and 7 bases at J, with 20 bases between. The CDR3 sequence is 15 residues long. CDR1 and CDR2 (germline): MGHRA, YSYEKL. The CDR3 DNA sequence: TGCGCCAGCAGAGTCGTTCTAGCGATTGATCATACGCAGTATTTT. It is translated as CASRVVLAIDHTQYF.